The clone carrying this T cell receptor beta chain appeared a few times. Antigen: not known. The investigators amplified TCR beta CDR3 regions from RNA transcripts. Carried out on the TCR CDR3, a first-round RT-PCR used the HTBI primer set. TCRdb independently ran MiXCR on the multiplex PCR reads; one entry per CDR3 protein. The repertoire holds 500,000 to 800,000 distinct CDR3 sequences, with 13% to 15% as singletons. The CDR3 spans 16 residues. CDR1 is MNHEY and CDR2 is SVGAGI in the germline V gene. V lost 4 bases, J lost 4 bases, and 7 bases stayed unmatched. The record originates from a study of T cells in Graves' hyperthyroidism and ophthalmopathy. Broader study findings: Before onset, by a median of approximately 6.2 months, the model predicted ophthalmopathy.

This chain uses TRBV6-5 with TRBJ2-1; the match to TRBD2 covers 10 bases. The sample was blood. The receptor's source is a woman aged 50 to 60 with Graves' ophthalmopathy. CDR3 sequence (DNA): TGTGCCAGCAGTTCCCGGACTAGCGGAAAATACAATGAGCAGTTCTTC. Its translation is CASSSRTSGKYNEQFF.